This T cell receptor (beta chain) was recorded in a study of blood T cells in healthy people across ages. There are 14 residues in the CDR3. Germline assignment: CDR1 SQVTM and CDR2 ANQGSEA. V was pared by 6 bases and J by 3 bases, with 15 bases between. A sample-barcoded 5' primer and a J-beta primer mix were used in a second PCR of roughly 7 to 11 cycles. MiXCR was run by TCRdb on the 5' RACE reads, yielding one entry per CDR3 protein. Of 1,300,000 or so distinct CDR3 sequences in the sample, 55% to 75% were seen once. Sample: blood. The V and J genes are TRBV29-1 and TRBJ2-1; perhaps TRBD2 as D (6 bases). The sequence came from a man in his late teens or twenties in good health. CDR3 sequence: CSVPGAGSYNEQFF. DNA of the CDR3: TGCAGCGTCCCCGGGGCGGGAAGCTACAATGAGCAGTTCTTC.